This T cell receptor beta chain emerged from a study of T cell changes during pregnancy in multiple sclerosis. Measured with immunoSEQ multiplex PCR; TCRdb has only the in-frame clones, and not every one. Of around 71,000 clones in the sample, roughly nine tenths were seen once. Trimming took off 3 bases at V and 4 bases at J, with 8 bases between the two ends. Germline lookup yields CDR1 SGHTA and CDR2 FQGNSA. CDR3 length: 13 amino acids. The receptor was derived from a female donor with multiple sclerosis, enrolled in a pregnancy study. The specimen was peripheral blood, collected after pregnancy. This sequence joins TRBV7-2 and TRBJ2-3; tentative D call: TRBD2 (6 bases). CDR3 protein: CASSLGGPDTQYF. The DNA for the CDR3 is TGTGCCAGCAGCTTGGGAGGCCCAGATACGCAGTATTTT.